Given below is one T cell receptor beta chain in context. Its antigen is unknown. This specimen belongs to a study of vaccination effects on CD4 cells after COVID-19. Peptide-pool stimulation followed by sequencing identified expanded antigen-specific CD4+ clonotypes in the ViraFEST assay. The culture ran for around nine days, and then CD4+ T cells were isolated. Each participant was given two doses of one vaccine (BNT162b2 or mRNA-1273). A half-volume exchange with IL-2 medium occurred on days 3 and 7. Germline lookup yields CDR1 MNHNY and CDR2 SVGAGI (reference sequence). This CDR3 contains 12 residues. V shed 6 bases and J shed 1 base, with 6 bases lying between them. Assay: immunoSEQ multiplex PCR; the TCRdb copy retains only in-frame clones and omits some. The table lists 67,000 or so clones, approximately 80% of them singletons.

The source is a human donor who received a COVID-19 vaccine. The chain has TRBV6-6 and TRBJ1-2; D unclear. Here the sequenced sample was CD4+ T cells from PBMCs cultured with HCoV-229E spike peptides, taken after COVID-19 vaccination. This chain's CDR3 is CASRRDNYGYTF. The CDR3 DNA reads as TGTGCCAGCAGAAGAGATAACTATGGCTACACCTTC.